This T cell receptor beta chain was recorded in a study of blood T cell repertoires in COVID-19. Study details: Whether acute or convalescent, the COVID-19 samples came from the United States, Italy and Spain. PBMCs, B-cell-depleted T cells, or T cells were the source of the cDNA or gDNA that made up the material.

J lost 9 bases, V lost 4 bases, and 4 bases had no gene match. The CDR3 has 14 amino acids. CDR1 is LGHDT, CDR2 YNNKEL, per germline (reference sequence). As handled by the study authors: Estimates of nucleated cell counts were drawn from the amplification of reference gene primers. The protocol was immunoSEQ multiplex PCR, while the TCRdb copy is restricted to in-frame clones and leaves out a portion. The D gene and trimming were derived from the DNA, and the V and J assignments and clone size from that table. The top ten clones hold around a fifth of a sample with around 57,000 clones, 82% of them seen once.

The chain links TRBV3-1 (or the pseudogene TRBV3-2) to TRBJ1-6; 9 nucleotides line up with TRBD1. This clonotype was sampled from a woman aged 60-75 years with acute or convalescent COVID-19. Sequencing input: peripheral blood. CDR3 amino acids: CASSRTGEVSPLHF. CDR3 DNA: TGTGCCAGCAGCCGGACAGGGGAGGTTTCACCCCTCCACTTT.